This T cell receptor beta chain was observed in a study of T cell repertoires in cytomegalovirus infection. Across the study: It can be stated that public TCR beta signatures indicated CMV infection as well as a matching HLA type.

This clonotype was counted between two and nine times. Its antigen is as yet unknown. Findings and caveats of the study: Clonotypes of TCR beta that were HLA-C-restricted and CMV-specific dominated the ex vivo response.

The J segment lost 3 bases and the V segment lost 1 base, leaving 2 bases of the junction unmatched. The CDR3 covers 14 residues. Germline loops: CDR1 SQVTM, CDR2 ANQGSEA. TCRdb fed the reads into MiXCR, producing one record per CDR3 protein. The sample contains 650,000 to 900,000 distinct CDR3 sequences, about 30% of which appear only once. The sample here was cultured CD8+ T cells from PBMCs, taken from culture after CMV antigen stimulation. The sequence was collected from a human donor in good health (CMV status not recorded). Some clones in this sample may be carry-over from other donors' samples. The V gene is TRBV29-1, the J gene TRBJ1-5; 8 bases agree with TRBD1. CDR3 sequence (DNA): TGCAGCGTTGAAGGGACAGGGACCAATCAGCCCCAGCATTTT. It codes for CSVEGTGTNQPQHF.